This T cell receptor beta chain was found in a study of human T cells and chemical hapten exposure (dated by TCRdb to the early 2020s). As for the study more broadly: For sensitization, 2% DPC in acetone was applied to a roughly 2 cm by roughly 2 cm area of upper inner arm skin. Throughout the study period of about 23 weeks, patients also received therapeutic DPC doses to the scalp every week. Patch tests used Finn chambers with 0.01% DPC on the upper back, scored after 6 days by International Contact Dermatitis Research Group standards. Alopecia areata with under or over 50% scalp involvement, alopecia totalis and alopecia universalis were represented in the patient cohort, which was mostly female. Libraries were pooled for sequencing, and variation in per-sample TCR yields was attributed mainly to small differences in library volumes within the pool. Peripheral blood TCR repertoire changes were tracked in vivo in alopecia patients during primary and secondary sensitization to the hapten diphenylcyclopropenone (DPC). Blood samples were taken from patients before sensitization (week 0) and then at 2, 6 and about 24 weeks after DPC sensitization. For TCR sequencing, blood came from approximately 29 alopecia patients at anywhere from one to four time points (pre-sensitization, 2, 6 and 24 weeks).

The sample's time point label, in plain terms: patch test 3, about 24 weeks after DPC sensitization. The label giving this sample's treatment or condition can be read as: therapeutic diphenylcyclopropenone sensitization with weekly scalp DPC. At each patch-test visit, blood was drawn before the patch test was applied. To be eligible, patients had to be aged 18 to 70, diagnosed with alopecia and judged suitable for DPC therapy, while pregnant patients were excluded. Total RNA was extracted from unfractionated whole blood that had been collected in Tempus Blood RNA tubes. Libraries came from RACE. The data were produced on a NextSeq 500. During library preparation, unique molecular identifiers were attached to individual cDNA molecules so that TCRs could be counted in a quantitative, reproducible way. For every blood RNA sample, sequencing covered both the TCR alpha and TCR beta chains. The authors' pipeline ran thus. Samples had a median of 95,638 TCRs, with a range from 23,224 to 690,600. The Decombinator software suite was used to annotate the V, J and CDR3 of the TCR reads. For PS versus PT1 abundance plots, all samples were subsampled to the same number of TCRs (28,000). TCRs were defined as expanded if absent before sensitization and observed at least eight times at the 2-week time point. Clones were called with MiXCR by TCRdb after fastp trimmed the public reads at Q25, and only in-frame beta chains were retained. Entries that share a CDR3 protein sequence are merged under the most common genes and DNA. TCRdb assigned the V and J calls; the authors' analysis was not used. This sample comprises approximately 97,000 distinct CDR3 sequences, roughly 27% of them detected only once. About a tenth of the sample comes from the top ten.

The V end gives up 3 bases and the J end 6 bases, leaving 4 bases in the junction not matched to a gene. The CDR1 and CDR2 encoded by the germline V gene are MNHEY and SVGAGI. Counted from cysteine to phenylalanine, this CDR3 has 14 amino acids. CDR3 DNA only is kept here, 42 bases in frame from base 1. A remark on this clonotype: There is no known antigen for this receptor. Base qualities are missing; no much larger clone stands one base away.

The paper's findings and limits, for the study overall: Patch test score was positively correlated with the number of PT1 expanded TCRs, with significance at thresholds 8, 16 and 32 but not at 4. Significantly more large CDR3 similarity clusters were formed by expanded TCRs than by pre-sensitization or healthy control sets, consistent with antigen-driven responses. Because all patients had alopecia, a presumed autoimmune disease, the immune response of the patients might differ from that of healthy individuals. After repeated subsampling, the strength of the expansion versus patch-test correlation and the threshold at which it became significant changed. DPC sensitization did not change how many TCRs were above 1 in 1000 frequency, and no evidence was found of alterations in global repertoire structure.

The sample consisted of whole blood, taken in connection with sensitization to the hapten diphenylcyclopropenone (DPC). The receptor chain draws on TRBV6-5 and TRBJ1-4, with 7 central nucleotides matching TRBD1. This clonotype originated in a man aged 35 to 55 with alopecia areata. Some clones in this sample may be carry-over from other donors' samples. The CDR3 reads CASSYDRVDEKLFF. The base sequence is TGTGCCAGCAGTTATGACAGGGTTGATGAAAAACTGTTTTTT.